This entry features one T cell receptor (beta chain) sequence. Its target is not known. The data originate from a study of OX40 agonist ivuxolimab in advanced cancers. Whole-study results and caveats: Expanded clones were, on average, more numerous in CD8+ T cells than in CD4+. Blood T cells, both CD4+ and CD8+, expanded clonally by week 6 at 0.1 to 3.0 mg/kg.

Sequenced by immunoSEQ multiplex PCR; TCRdb stores in-frame clones only, minus some. The sample lists some 140,000 clones, just over 90% occurring once. Excluded were patients having autoimmune disease history or systemic immunosuppression. Blood got drawn at baseline, again on cycle 4 day 1, and then on cycle 7 day 1. The CDR3 covers 14 residues. Trimming stripped 5 bases from V and 0 bases from J, with 10 bases between. Germline CDR1 and CDR2: MNHEY and SMNVEV (reference sequence). The sample was CD4+ or CD8+ T cells sorted from blood, taken in a trial of the OX40 agonist ivuxolimab. The TCR sequence derives from an adult with an advanced solid tumor such as melanoma, head and neck, liver or kidney cancer. The gene calls are TRBV27 and TRBJ1-1; D is ambiguous. The CDR3 is CASSPAGMNTEAFF. The CDR3 region has the DNA TGTGCCAGCAGTCCCGCGGGTATGAACACTGAAGCTTTCTTT.